This T cell receptor (beta chain) appears in the sequencing data of a study of CD8 T cells in Susac syndrome. The overall study: Patients with Susac syndrome were therapy-naive, on corticosteroids, or on intravenous immunoglobulin alone at the time that blood was drawn. The study's findings and limits: Within Susac syndrome CD4+ T cell repertoires, clonal expansion was not evident.

Comments on this clonotype: Its antigen is not known.

This CDR3 spans 14 amino acids. Germline CDR1 is MNHEY and CDR2 is SVGAGI. The V gene lost 5 bases and the J gene lost 0 bases, with 8 bases spanning the gap. An amount of RNA that ranged from 0.5 to 1 ug was reverse transcribed with random hexamers. The CDR3 of TCR beta was amplified by immunoSEQ multiplex PCR across 54 Vbeta and 13 Jbeta. TCRdb passed the immunoSEQ multiplex PCR reads through MiXCR, listing each CDR3 protein once. Of 120,000 to 150,000 distinct CDR3 sequences listed, more than 90% are singletons. CD8+ and CD4+ blood T cells underwent TCR beta sequencing. The receptor was isolated from a human donor with Susac syndrome. The rearrangement joins TRBV6-5 to TRBJ1-3; TRBD1 is a possible D gene (5 bases). Sequenced input: CD4+ T cells from PBMCs. DNA for the CDR3: TGTGCCAGCAGTCGACAGCGCTCTGGAAACACCATATATTTT. Translating it yields CASSRQRSGNTIYF.